Each of the 13 T cell receptor beta chains below was sequenced from the same sample in a study of human T cells and chemical hapten exposure (dated by TCRdb to the early 2020s). Library creation used RACE. The sequencer was a NextSeq 500. The public sequencing data were trimmed at Q25 with fastp and processed into clonotypes with MiXCR by TCRdb, which kept only in-frame beta chains. Rows are combined by CDR3 protein, so each entry shows the most common genes and DNA. This sample lists fewer than 50,000 distinct CDR3 sequences; 3.7% were detected once. The ten top clones hold 5.6% of the sample. This specimen's time point label, per the study, means: healthy volunteer bleed at 6 weeks. Total RNA was isolated from unfractionated whole blood collected in Tempus Blood RNA tubes. Sequenced material: whole blood. Every receptor here comes from a human donor in good health. Some clones in this sample may be carry-over from other donors' samples.

This clonotype showed up many times. The V and J genes are TRBV4-1 and TRBJ2-2; 7 nucleotides agree with TRBD2. The germline V gene encodes CDR1 MGHRA and CDR2 YSYEKL. V dropped 5 bases and J dropped 6; count of bases not matched to a gene: 9. The CDR3 is made up of 15 amino acids. CDR3 coding DNA: TGCGCCAGCAGCGAGGGGAGGGCCAGGGCCGGGGAGCTGTTTTTT. This codes for CASSEGRARAGELFF.

This clonotype was picked up many times. The chain is built from TRBV27 and TRBJ2-4; the D gene is possibly TRBD1 (6 bases). Trimming removed 4 bases from V and 5 bases from J, with 12 bases in between. The germline V gene encodes CDR1 MNHEY and CDR2 SMNVEV (reference sequence). The CDR3 spans 14 residues. CDR3 DNA: TGTGCCAGCAGTTATCAGGGGCCCCAAAACATTCAGTACTTC. This translates into CASSYQGPQNIQYF.

This clonotype was counted ten times or more. The V gene is TRBV4-1, the J gene TRBJ2-2; 8 nucleotides line up with TRBD2. Germline CDR1 is MGHRA and CDR2 is YSYEKL. The CDR3 extends over 18 amino acids. The ends lost 4 bases at V and 2 bases at J; junction bases unmatched: 12. Here the CDR3 reads CASSPGPLSGVNTGELFF. CDR3 bases: TGCGCCAGCAGCCCAGGACCCCTTAGCGGGGTTAACACCGGGGAGCTGTTTTTT.

This clonotype was picked up many times. The V and J genes are TRBV4-1 and TRBJ2-3; D possibly corresponds to TRBD2 (5 bases). V was shortened by 4 bases and J by 0 bases, with 20 bases between the two germline ends. Germline V gene data show CDR1 as MGHRA and CDR2 as YSYEKL. CDR3 length equals 18 residues. The CDR3 loop reads CASSPGPGGRKSTDTQYF. The CDR3, as DNA: TGCGCCAGCAGCCCCGGGCCCGGCGGGCGGAAGAGCACAGATACGCAGTATTTT.

The chain employs TRBV5-1 and TRBJ2-7; the D gene is possibly TRBD1 (5 bases). Trimming took off 2 bases at V and 0 bases at J, with 15 bases between the two ends. In germline, CDR1 is SGHRS, CDR2 YFSETQ. The CDR3 spans 16 residues. The CDR3 DNA sequence: TGCGCCAGCAGCTTCCTCCAGGGCGCTAGCTCCTACGAGCAGTACTTC. Protein sequence: CASSFLQGASSYEQYF.

This clonotype has at least ten counts. This chain uses TRBV3-1 with TRBJ1-2; possible D gene TRBD1, 5 bases. The CDR3 contains 13 residues. Trimming stripped 3 bases from V and 2 bases from J, with 7 bases between. CDR1 LGHDT and CDR2 YNNKEL come from the germline V gene (reference sequence). The CDR3 reads CASSQGTNYGYTF. The CDR3 region has the DNA TGTGCCAGCAGCCAGGGGACCAACTATGGCTACACCTTC.

The chain recombines TRBV4-1 with TRBJ2-7, with 8 bases matching TRBD2. Germline-derived CDR1 and CDR2 are MGHRA and YSYEKL. The CDR3 has 15 amino acids. The V segment lost 3 bases and the J segment 3 bases; nucleotides outside the gene matches: 7. CDR3 loop: CASSHTAGVNYEQYF. The CDR3 DNA sequence: TGCGCCAGCAGCCACACAGCGGGAGTGAACTACGAGCAGTACTTC.

This clonotype came up many times. The gene calls are TRBV7-3 and TRBJ2-7; D remains ambiguous. Trimming removed 3 bases from V and 6 bases from J, with 12 bases in between. The CDR3 covers 13 residues. From germline, CDR1 is SGHTA and CDR2 FQGTGA. The CDR3 spells CASSLEQLSEQYF. Written as DNA, the CDR3 is TGTGCCAGCAGCTTGGAACAGCTGAGCGAGCAGTACTTC.

The V and J genes are TRBV7-8 and TRBJ1-5; unclear D gene. CDR1 SGHVS and CDR2 FQNEAQ come from the germline V gene. CDR3 size: 15 residues. V lost 2 bases, J lost 0 bases, and 8 bases lay in between. Here the CDR3 DNA reads TGTGCCAGCAGCTTATCCCGGTTTAGCAATCAGCCCCAGCATTTT. This sequence encodes CASSLSRFSNQPQHF.

There are many counts of this clonotype. V usage is TRBV29-1 and J usage is TRBJ1-2; no clear D. The CDR3 contains 12 residues. Germline CDR1 SQVTM, CDR2 ANQGSEA. Trimming stripped 8 bases from V and 2 bases from J, with 12 bases between. This CDR3 reads CSFARLNYGYTF. As DNA, the CDR3 is TGCAGCTTCGCCCGATTAAACTATGGCTACACCTTC. The full variable domain, completed using reference TRBV29-1 and TRBJ1-2, is SAVISQKPSRDICQRGTSLTIQCQVDSQVTMMFWYRQQPGQSLTLIATANQGSEATYESGFVIDKFPISRPNLTFSTLTVSNMSPEDSSIYLCSFARLNYGYTFGSGTRLTVV.

This clonotype was seen many times. The chain uses TRBV28 and TRBJ2-7; 8 bases match TRBD1. There are 16 residues in the CDR3. Germline lookup yields CDR1 MDHEN and CDR2 SYDVKM. The J segment lost 3 bases and the V segment lost 6 bases, leaving 13 bases of the junction unmatched. The CDR3 sequence is CASRDTPGQGVYEQYF. The CDR3 nucleotides are TGTGCCAGCAGAGACACCCCCGGACAGGGTGTCTACGAGCAGTACTTC.

The chain carries TRBV7-9 and TRBJ1-3; TRBD1 aligns across 8 bases. The V segment lost 3 bases and the J segment 4 bases; nucleotides outside the gene matches: 2. This CDR3 spans 14 amino acids. CDR1 SEHNR and CDR2 FQNEAQ come from the germline V gene (reference sequence). CDR3 DNA: TGTGCCAGCAGCTTTGGGACAGGCGGAAACACCATATATTTT. Translated: CASSFGTGGNTIYF.

Ten or more counts support this clonotype. The chain recombines TRBV5-6 with TRBJ1-5, with 8 bases matching TRBD1. The CDR3 runs 15 residues. The trim removed 4 bases at V and 4 bases at J, leaving 7 bases unmatched. Germline assignment: CDR1 SGHDT and CDR2 YYEEEE. The CDR3 loop reads CASSLTGGGNQPQHF. The CDR3 bases are TGTGCCAGCAGCCTAACAGGGGGTGGAAATCAGCCCCAGCATTTT.